These 9 T cell receptor beta chains were all obtained from the same sample, sequenced in a study of OX40 agonist ivuxolimab in advanced cancers. Only in-frame clones appear in the TCRdb table, and some are missing; sequencing was by immunoSEQ multiplex PCR. The profile covers more than 65,000 clones, with 85% appearing a single time and 5% to 6.5% taken by the ten largest. The material sequenced was CD4+ or CD8+ T cells sorted from blood, taken in a trial of the OX40 agonist ivuxolimab. The receptors stem from an adult with an advanced solid tumor such as melanoma, head and neck, liver or kidney cancer.

The chain links TRBV7-6 to TRBJ2-1; D gene unclear. CDR3 length: 13 amino acids. V shed 1 base and J shed 3 bases, with 4 bases lying between them. In germline, CDR1 is SGHVS, CDR2 FNYEAQ. Here the CDR3 reads CASSLEVYNEQFF. The CDR3 DNA sequence: TGTGCCAGCAGCTTAGAGGTCTACAATGAGCAGTTCTTC.

V gene TRBV29-1 combines with J gene TRBJ1-2; D unclear. Trimming cost V 3 bases and J 0 bases, with 8 bases left between them. The CDR3 sequence is 13 residues long. The V gene's germline CDR1 is SQVTM and CDR2 ANQGSEA. CDR3 DNA: TGCAGCGTTGAGTCCGAAACTAACTATGGCTACACCTTC. Its translation: CSVESETNYGYTF.

This chain uses TRBV6-6 with TRBJ1-2, with TRBD1 identical over 8 bases. From germline, CDR1 is MNHNY and CDR2 SVGAGI (reference sequence). With 6 bases clipped from V and 5 bases from J, the junction kept 5 bases outside the gene matches. CDR3 length: 13 amino acids. CDR3 sequence reads: CASSQQGVYGYTF. The CDR3 region has the DNA TGTGCCAGCAGCCAACAGGGGGTATATGGCTACACCTTC.

The chain employs TRBV19 and TRBJ2-1; D is undetermined. Germline V gene lookup returns CDR1 LNHDA and CDR2 SQIVND (reference sequence). V was pared by 1 base and J by 0 bases, with 10 bases between. The CDR3 is made up of 16 amino acids. CDR3 amino acids: CASSIGRSSSYNEQFF. The CDR3 DNA is TGTGCCAGTAGTATAGGGCGGAGCAGCTCCTACAATGAGCAGTTCTTC.

J is TRBJ2-7 and V is TRBV7-2; TRBD1 agrees at 7 bases. V lost 5 bases to trimming and J lost 4 bases; unmatched junction nucleotides: 8. The CDR3 is 14 amino acids. Germline V gene data show CDR1 as SGHTA and CDR2 as FQGNSA. The CDR3 coding sequence is TGTGCCAGCAGCCGACAGACAGGGTCATACGAGCAGTACTTC. Protein: CASSRQTGSYEQYF.

The V gene is TRBV6-5, the J gene TRBJ2-2; TRBD1 agrees at 7 bases. Germline-derived CDR1 and CDR2 are MNHEY and SVGAGI. V was pared by 6 bases and J by 4 bases, with 5 bases of the junction left unmatched. CDR3 size: 14 residues. The CDR3 DNA reads TGTGCCAGCAGGCAGACAGGGACCACCGGGGAGCTGTTTTTT. Residues: CASRQTGTTGELFF.

CDR3 sequence (DNA): TGTGCCAGCAGCTTAGTGTCAGGCGTTGATTTGGAAAAACTGTTTTTT. The encoded protein is CASSLVSGVDLEKLFF. The genes are TRBV7-9 and TRBJ1-4; no clear D. The length of the CDR3 is 16 residues. V lost 1 base, J lost 8 bases, and 17 bases lay in between. Germline lookup yields CDR1 SEHNR and CDR2 FQNEAQ (reference sequence).

The gene calls are TRBV7-2 and TRBJ2-7; D gene unclear. There are 14 residues in the CDR3. Germline V gene data show CDR1 as SGHTA and CDR2 as FQGNSA. Trimming cost V 5 bases and J 3 bases, with 14 bases left between them. CDR3 sequence: CASSGWGSLYEQYF. CDR3 bases: TGTGCCAGCAGCGGGTGGGGTTCCCTCTACGAGCAGTACTTC. Supplemented by reference TRBV7-2 and TRBJ2-7, the full variable domain reads GAGVSQSPSNKVTEKGKDVELRCDPISGHTALYWYRQSLGQGLEFLIYFQGNSAPDKSGLPSDRFSAERTGGSVSTLTIQRTQQEDSAVYLCASSGWGSLYEQYFGPGTRLTVT.

V gene TRBV18 combines with J gene TRBJ2-7; D remains ambiguous. Germline V gene sequence: CDR1 KGHSH, CDR2 LQKENI. This CDR3 contains 13 residues. V lost 2 bases to trimming and J lost 4 bases, with 9 bases between them. CDR3 in DNA: TGTGCCAGCTCACCATCCCGGATATACGAGCAGTACTTC. It is translated as CASSPSRIYEQYF.